This T cell receptor (beta chain) was sequenced for a study of vaccination and CD4 T cells after COVID-19. Researchers used the Oncomine TCR Beta short-read assay to sequence DNA from cultured CD4+ T cells. TCRdb called the PCR reads again in MiXCR, with one record for every CDR3 protein. Of approximately 2,600 distinct CDR3 sequences in the sample, roughly two fifths were seen once. This clonotype was detected only a few times. The antigen remains undetermined. This sample's treatment: approximately 9-day PBMC culture with coronavirus spike peptide pools or control peptides (ViraFEST assay). Those CD4+ T cells from the unexposed donor predate the COVID-19 pandemic (2011-2018). ViraFEST used peptide pools to expand antigen-specific T cells, then sequenced TCRs. Germline CDR1 and CDR2: DFQATT and SNEGSKA (reference sequence). J gave up 2 bases and V 6 bases, and 13 bases lay outside the gene matches. The CDR3 has 15 amino acids.

The sequencing input was CD4+ T cells from blood, cultured in vitro. This sequence was found in a human donor in good health. The rearrangement joins TRBV20-1 to TRBJ2-7, with 7 nucleotides matching TRBD1. CDR3: CSAFRNYRGAYEQYF. The CDR3 coding sequence is TGCAGTGCCTTTAGAAACTACAGGGGCGCCTACGAGCAGTACTTC.